Presented here are 9 T cell receptor beta chains from one specimen sequenced in a study of blood T cell repertoires in COVID-19. The data were produced by immunoSEQ multiplex PCR, yet TCRdb's version contains in-frame clones alone and is incomplete. The sample holds fewer than 350,000 clones, roughly 90% seen once. The sample consisted of peripheral blood. Source of these receptors: a woman aged 60-75 years with COVID-19, enrolled during active disease.

V is TRBV18 and J is TRBJ1-2; 12 bases match TRBD1. With 2 bases clipped from V and 8 bases from J, the junction kept 6 bases outside the gene matches. Germline V CDR1 and CDR2: KGHSH, LQKENI. The CDR3 sequence is 15 residues long. The CDR3 here is CASSPWGQGARGYTF. DNA of the CDR3: TGTGCCAGCTCACCATGGGGACAGGGGGCCCGAGGCTACACCTTC.

V and J are TRBV5-6 and TRBJ2-3; 10 bases match TRBD2. The germline V gene has CDR1 SGHDT and CDR2 YYEEEE. The CDR3 is 15 residues long. The J segment lost 6 bases and the V segment lost 2 bases, leaving 6 bases of the junction unmatched. For the CDR3, the DNA is TGTGCCAGCAGCTTATTGGGACTAGCGATGGATACGCAGTATTTT. Translating gives CASSLLGLAMDTQYF.

V usage is TRBV5-4 and J usage is TRBJ1-2; 9 bases line up with TRBD1. Per the germline V gene, CDR1 is SGHNT and CDR2 is YYREEE (reference sequence). This CDR3 contains 13 residues. V was clipped by 4 bases and J by 7 bases; unmatched bases: 5. The DNA for the CDR3 is TGTGCCAGCAGCCGGACAGGGGAGGTTGGCTACACCTTC. Translating gives CASSRTGEVGYTF.

This chain connects TRBV19 to TRBJ1-2; D not resolved. CDR1 and CDR2 from the germline V gene are LNHDA and SQIVND (reference sequence). V lost 0 bases and J lost 2, with 13 bases in between. CDR3 size: 16 residues. The CDR3 loop is CASSIDHRGGNYGYTF. CDR3 DNA sequence: TGTGCCAGTAGTATAGATCACCGGGGAGGGAACTATGGCTACACCTTC.

The V gene is TRBV3-1 (or the pseudogene TRBV3-2), the J gene TRBJ1-2; D perhaps matches TRBD1 (5 bases). CDR3 length: 13 residues. V was clipped by 5 bases and J by 0 bases, with 7 bases between them. CDR1 is LGHDT, CDR2 YNNKEL, per germline (reference sequence). CDR3 loop: CASSGASNYGYTF. For the CDR3, the DNA is TGTGCCAGCAGCGGGGCTTCTAACTATGGCTACACCTTC.

This rearrangement joins TRBV12-5 to TRBJ2-3; 7 bases match TRBD2. Germline CDR1 and CDR2: LGHNT and FRNRAP. The V segment lost 6 bases and the J segment 0 bases; nucleotides outside the gene matches: 9. This CDR3 is 16 amino acids long. The CDR3 protein is CASGRGRGTSTDTQYF. The CDR3 DNA sequence: TGTGCTAGTGGCCGTGGGCGGGGGACTAGCACAGATACGCAGTATTTT.

The chain links TRBV19 to TRBJ2-2; tentatively, D is TRBD2 (6 bases). From germline, CDR1 is LNHDA and CDR2 SQIVND (reference sequence). Trimming left V 6 bases short and J 2 bases short, with 10 bases between. The CDR3 has 14 residues. CDR3 sequence (DNA): TGTGCCAGTAGGCCCGGGGGAAACACCGGGGAGCTGTTTTTT. As protein: CASRPGGNTGELFF.

V is TRBV6-2 or TRBV6-3 and J is TRBJ1-1; the D is unclear. Trimming shortened V by 2 bases and J by 3 bases, and 7 bases separated the two germline ends. The CDR3 runs 13 residues. The germline V gene has CDR1 MNHEY and CDR2 SVGEGT. The CDR3 sequence is CASSYLGDTEAFF. The CDR3 nucleotides read TGTGCCAGCAGTTACCTCGGGGACACTGAAGCTTTCTTT.

There are a few counts of this clone. J is TRBJ2-7 and V is TRBV5-1; possibly TRBD2 for D (6 bases). Germline V lookup: CDR1 SGHRS, CDR2 YFSETQ. Trimming stripped 6 bases from V and 4 bases from J, with 11 bases between. This CDR3 comprises 12 residues. Written as DNA, the CDR3 is TGCGCCAGCAATGGGGGGTCTTACGAGCAGTACTTC. It translates to CASNGGSYEQYF.